The rows below give T cell receptor beta chains drawn from one sample of a study of T cells in Graves' hyperthyroidism and ophthalmopathy. TCRdb fed the multiplex PCR reads into MiXCR, producing one record per CDR3 protein. The sample includes about 500,000 distinct CDR3 sequences, 15% to 20% of them seen just once. Sample: blood. The origin of the receptors is a woman aged 25 to 45 with Graves' ophthalmopathy. The CDR3 runs from the conserved cysteine through the conserved F or W. The D gene is left open where the match is weak. The listing skips clone size in some rows; elsewhere it reads once, few, many or a size class.

length: 18; D: -; size: few; V: TRBV2; J: TRBJ2-6; CDR3: CASTQGIIPSSGANVLTF; DNA: TGTGCCAGCACACAGGGAATAATACCCTCCTCTGGGGCCAACGTCCTGACTTTC
length: 18; D: TRBD2; size: many; V: TRBV7-2; J: TRBJ2-5; CDR3: CASSLVLAGGPYQETQYF; DNA: TGTGCCAGCAGCTTAGTATTAGCGGGAGGACCGTACCAAGAGACCCAGTACTTC
length: 13; D: -; size: many; V: TRBV7-9; J: TRBJ2-7; CDR3: CASSLTRANEQYF; DNA: TGTGCCAGCAGCCTCACGAGGGCAAACGAGCAGTACTTC
length: 14; D: TRBD1; size: many; V: TRBV7-2; J: TRBJ2-7; CDR3: CASSPMDRDYEQYF; DNA: TGTGCCAGCAGCCCGATGGACAGGGACTACGAGCAGTACTTC
length: 16; D: -; size: many; V: TRBV11-2; J: TRBJ2-5; CDR3: CASSLALQGDQETQYF; DNA: TGTGCCAGCAGCTTAGCTCTCCAGGGTGATCAGGAGACCCAGTACTTC
length: 12; D: -; size: -; V: TRBV4-1; J: TRBJ2-3; CDR3: CASSQTEDTQYF; DNA: TGCGCCAGCAGCCAAACGGAAGATACGCAGTATTTT
length: 14; D: -; size: -; V: TRBV19; J: TRBJ1-5; CDR3: CASSQGHGNQPQHF; DNA: TGTGCCAGTTCACAGGGCCATGGGAATCAGCCCCAGCATTTT
length: 16; D: TRBD2; size: few; V: TRBV27; J: TRBJ2-1; CDR3: CASSDNGLAGANEQFF; DNA: TGTGCCAGCAGTGATAATGGACTAGCGGGAGCCAATGAGCAGTTCTTC
length: 17; D: TRBD2; size: many; V: TRBV7-2; J: TRBJ2-7; CDR3: CASSLGLAGRSSYEQYF; DNA: TGTGCCAGCAGCTTAGGACTAGCAGGGAGAAGCTCCTACGAGCAGTACTTC
length: 16; D: TRBD2; size: many; V: TRBV7-3; J: TRBJ2-5; CDR3: CASSRVAGAGSETQYF; DNA: TGTGCCAGCTCCCGGGTGGCGGGAGCAGGTTCAGAGACCCAGTACTTC
length: 13; D: -; size: many; V: TRBV27; J: TRBJ2-5; CDR3: CASRVRVQETQYF; DNA: TGTGCCAGCAGGGTCAGGGTACAAGAGACCCAGTACTTC
length: 16; D: -; size: few; V: TRBV9; J: TRBJ2-2; CDR3: CASSTLTGGNTGELFF; DNA: TGTGCCAGCAGCACCCTGACAGGCGGGAACACCGGGGAGCTGTTTTTT
length: 14; D: TRBD1; size: -; V: TRBV6-4; J: TRBJ1-4; CDR3: CASSGGTGIEKLFF; DNA: TGTGCCAGCAGTGGCGGGACAGGGATTGAAAAACTGTTTTTT
length: 15; D: -; size: -; V: TRBV19; J: TRBJ2-2; CDR3: CASSKGGRNTGGLFF; DNA: TGTGCCAGTAGTAAAGGGGGCCGGAACACCGGGGGGCTGTTTTTT
length: 13; D: TRBD2; size: -; V: TRBV29-1; J: TRBJ2-1; CDR3: CSVIWPSGREQFF; DNA: TGCAGCGTAATCTGGCCTAGCGGGAGGGAGCAGTTCTTC
length: 15; D: -; size: many; V: TRBV6-2/TRBV6-3; J: TRBJ1-1; CDR3: CASIVGRDQNTEAFF; DNA: TGTGCCAGCATTGTAGGGAGGGACCAGAACACTGAAGCTTTCTTT
length: 14; D: -; size: -; V: TRBV4-3; J: TRBJ2-7; CDR3: CASSPYSGGGEQYF; DNA: TGCGCCAGCAGCCCCTATAGCGGTGGAGGGGAGCAGTACTTC
length: 15; D: TRBD2; size: many; V: TRBV28; J: TRBJ2-7; CDR3: CASSPPVSGGYEQYF; DNA: TGTGCCAGCAGTCCCCCCGTGAGCGGGGGCTACGAGCAGTACTTC